This T cell receptor beta chain is drawn from a study of regulatory dendritic cells for organ transplantation. A remark on this clone: Its antigen is still unknown.

Study results and limitations: The authors noted considerable between-person heterogeneity in alloreactive memory CD8+ cells. Naive CD4+ and CD8+ repertoires were highly diverse; memory CD8+ was most oligoclonal. Regulatory dendritic cells appeared to expand memory CD8+ clones less than mature ones.

TCRdb keeps only in-frame clones here, not all; method: immunoSEQ multiplex PCR. This table has nearly 11,000 clones, roughly four fifths appearing once. CFSE-labeled sorted T cells met regulatory or mature dendritic cells for 5 to 6 days. Sample: memory CD4+ T cells from blood cultured with regulatory dendritic cells. Subset: CD45RO+ memory T cells. This TCR came from a human donor in good health.

The CDR3, as DNA: TGTGCCAGCAGTGAAGCGGTTGATCGGTACAATGAGCAGTTCTTC. This gives the protein CASSEAVDRYNEQFF. This sequence joins TRBV6-1 and TRBJ2-1; D gene ambiguous. Germline CDR1 reads MNHNS; CDR2 reads SASEGT. Trimming shortened V by 0 bases and J by 4 bases, and 10 bases separated the two germline ends. CDR3 size: 15 residues.